What follows is one T cell receptor beta chain and its context. Its target is not known. This may come from a read error, since a much larger clone is one base off. These data belong to a study of Graves' ophthalmopathy and Graves' hyperthyroidism. Study at large: If no ophthalmopathy appeared within 18 months of follow-up, hyperthyroidism was termed stable.

RNA transcripts were the source from which TCR beta CDR3 regions were amplified. HTBI primers were employed in first-round RT-PCR, then a second-round multiplex PCR followed. TCRdb fed the multiplex PCR reads into MiXCR, producing one record per CDR3 protein. The sample has over a million distinct CDR3 sequences, about two fifths seen once. Study-level results: In separating ophthalmopathy from stable hyperthyroidism, a 13-signature model achieved approximately 91% sensitivity and over 80% specificity. Detection in blood was also observed for most expanded thyroid clonotypes above 0.001 frequency.

Germline lookup yields CDR1 SEHNR and CDR2 FQNEAQ (reference sequence). The CDR3 has 15 residues. The germline V and J ends were trimmed by 5 bases and 3 bases, with 16 bases remaining between them. The clonotype was recovered from an adult man with Graves' hyperthyroidism. Sequenced sample: peripheral blood or thyroid tissue (not recorded which). This chain connects TRBV7-9 to TRBJ2-5; D is undetermined. The CDR3 region is CASSPPLGLKETQYF. The CDR3 DNA sequence: TGTGCCAGCAGCCCACCTCTAGGGCTAAAAGAGACCCAGTACTTC.